Sequencing of this TCR beta chain was carried out in a study of T cells in Graves' hyperthyroidism and ophthalmopathy. General study results and limits: Ophthalmopathy onset followed model prediction by a median roughly 6 months. Using 13 V-J features, a model discriminated ophthalmopathy from stable hyperthyroidism.

The TCR beta CDR3 regions underwent amplification using RNA transcripts as the source. In the first-round RT-PCR of the TCR CDR3, the HTBI primer set was used. TCRdb re-called the multiplex PCR reads with MiXCR, one entry per CDR3 protein. The repertoire has about 740,000 distinct CDR3 sequences, 14% of them found once; the top ten carry more than 8.5%. Lactation, pregnancy, other autoimmune disease or uncontrolled infection led to exclusion of patients. Source material for PBMCs was around 10 ml fresh peripheral blood. The sample holds many counts of this clonotype. What it binds is unknown. This CDR3 region has 12 residues. V was clipped by 4 bases and J by 4 bases, with 11 bases between them. Germline V lookup: CDR1 GTSNPN, CDR2 SVGIG (reference sequence).

The sample consisted of blood. The receptor was derived from a woman aged 18-35 years with Graves' hyperthyroidism. The rearrangement uses TRBV30 and TRBJ2-7; D is tentatively TRBD1 or TRBD2 (5 bases each). The CDR3 spells CAWNRDQYEQYF. The CDR3 nucleotides read TGTGCCTGGAATAGGGACCAGTACGAGCAGTACTTC.